The clone carrying this T cell receptor (beta chain) was detected a few times. Original analysis: Reference gene primer amplification in the assay estimated nucleated cell counts. The table came from immunoSEQ multiplex PCR; TCRdb's copy has only in-frame clones and leaves some out. From that table come the V and J calls and clone size; the DNA was used to work out D and trimming. The sample has about 98,000 clones; about 85% are singletons. V was pared by 3 bases and J by 8 bases, with 11 bases between. The germline gives CDR1 MNHEY, CDR2 SMNVEV (reference sequence). CDR3 length equals 14 residues. The data originate from a study of blood T cell repertoires in COVID-19. Study information: T cells, B-cell-depleted T cells, or PBMCs provided the cDNA or gDNA that served as material.

The J gene is TRBJ1-6, the V gene TRBV27; unclear D gene. This sequence was found in a woman aged 80 or older with acute or convalescent COVID-19. Material for sequencing was peripheral blood. Written as DNA, the CDR3 is TGTGCCAGCAGTTTGAGGGTAGATCATTCACCCCTCCACTTT. Its protein is CASSLRVDHSPLHF.